Given below is one T cell receptor (beta chain) in context. Its antigen remains unidentified. The data were taken from a study of T cell repertoires in cytomegalovirus infection. TCRdb re-derived calls from the reads in MiXCR, one entry per CDR3 protein. This table has about 500,000 distinct CDR3 sequences, 25% to 35% appearing once. V shed 6 bases and J shed 1 base, with 9 bases lying between them. CDR3 length: 13 residues. Germline values: CDR1 MDHEN, CDR2 SYDVKM. Study-level findings and limits: Using cumulative public TCR beta family frequency, the authors identified those who carried CMV together with the relevant HLA.

This clonotype was obtained from a human donor in good health (CMV status not recorded). Some clones in this sample may be carry-over from other donors' samples. This rearrangement joins TRBV28 to TRBJ1-1; D uncertain. Sequenced material: cultured PBMCs, taken from culture after CMV antigen stimulation. The CDR3 spells CASRRVGNTEAFF. The DNA of the CDR3 is TGTGCCAGCAGGCGCGTGGGGAACACTGAAGCTTTCTTT.